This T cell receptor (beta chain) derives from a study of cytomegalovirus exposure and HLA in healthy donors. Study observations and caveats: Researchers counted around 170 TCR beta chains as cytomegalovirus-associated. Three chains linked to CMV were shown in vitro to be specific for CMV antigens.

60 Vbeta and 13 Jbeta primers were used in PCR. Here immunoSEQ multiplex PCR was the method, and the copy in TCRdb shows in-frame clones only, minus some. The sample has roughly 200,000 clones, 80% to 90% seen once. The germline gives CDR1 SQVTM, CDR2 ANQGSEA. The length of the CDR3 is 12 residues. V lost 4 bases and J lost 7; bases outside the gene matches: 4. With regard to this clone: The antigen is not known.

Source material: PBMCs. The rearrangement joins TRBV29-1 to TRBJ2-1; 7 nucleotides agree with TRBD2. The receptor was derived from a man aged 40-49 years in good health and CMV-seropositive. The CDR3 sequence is CSVAAGVNEQFF. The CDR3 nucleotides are TGCAGCGTTGCTGCGGGAGTGAATGAGCAGTTCTTC.